The clone carrying this T cell receptor (beta chain) appeared a few times. Antigen: not known. The data are from a study of molecular identifiers for immune sequencing clone quantification. Study conclusions and caveats: The sizes of highly expanded clones could be underestimated when identical TCR molecules share a barcode.

Naive CD8 T cells underwent sorting with the CD8+CD4-CCR7+CD45RA+ definition. Looked up from germline, CDR1 is MNHEY and CDR2 is SVGAGI. This CDR3 region has 11 residues. V lost 2 bases to trimming and J lost 8 bases, with 4 bases between them. Previously published methods and listed TCR primers were used for the bulk TCR libraries. TCRdb redid the calling of the PCR reads with MiXCR, one entry per CDR3 protein. The repertoire has over 550,000 distinct CDR3 sequences, 25% of them found once; the top ten carry roughly 0.83%. The chain is built from TRBV6-5 and TRBJ2-1, with D uncertain. The receptor's source is a human donor in good health. Some libraries in this study had Jurkat cell RNA spiked in. Sequencing used naive CD8+ T cells from blood, with Jurkat cell RNA spiked in. As to subset: FACS-sorted CD8+CD4-CCR7+CD45RA+ naive T cells. CDR3 in DNA: TGTGCCAGCAGTTACGGGTATGAGCAGTTCTTC. Encoded protein: CASSYGYEQFF.